This passage covers 13 T cell receptor beta chains from one sample sequenced in a study of blood T cell repertoires in COVID-19. Assay used: immunoSEQ multiplex PCR; TCRdb lists only in-frame clones, some missing. The sample contains approximately 500,000 clones, 70% to 90% of which appear only once. What was sequenced was peripheral blood. The receptors shown here come from a human donor in a cohort sampled during active COVID-19.

The chain recombines TRBV6-5 with TRBJ2-3, with 15 bases that match TRBD2. Per the germline V gene, CDR1 is MNHEY and CDR2 is SVGAGI. The CDR3 totals 14 residues. Trimming took 7 bases from V and 6 from J; bases not matched to a gene: 2. The CDR3 DNA is TGTGCCAGCACCGGGACTAGCGGGGGGGATACGCAGTATTTT. It codes for CASTGTSGGDTQYF.

This clone has only a few counts. This chain joins TRBV6-5 and TRBJ1-6; TRBD1 aligns across 9 bases. CDR1 is MNHEY, CDR2 SVGAGI, per germline. Losses at the gene ends were 8 bases for V and 3 bases for J; bases not matched to a gene: 2. This CDR3 spans 14 amino acids. The CDR3 sequence: CASGTGNYNSPLHF. CDR3 coding DNA: TGTGCCAGCGGGACAGGGAACTATAATTCACCCCTCCACTTT.

The V and J genes are TRBV18 and TRBJ1-1; 10 nucleotides match TRBD1. The V segment lost 0 bases and the J segment 4 bases; nucleotides outside the gene matches: 2. The CDR3 contains 15 residues. Germline V CDR1 and CDR2: KGHSH, LQKENI. The CDR3 loop reads CASSPPWTGGTEAFF. The DNA for the CDR3 is TGTGCCAGCTCACCACCGTGGACAGGGGGCACTGAAGCTTTCTTT.

CDR3: CASSHKRPGQGVQETQYF. In DNA, the CDR3 is TGTGCCAGCAGTCACAAGAGGCCGGGACAGGGGGTCCAAGAGACCCAGTACTTC. The chain is built from TRBV6-6 and TRBJ2-5; TRBD1 aligns across 11 bases. CDR1 is MNHNY, CDR2 SVGAGI, per germline (reference sequence). V lost 5 bases and J lost 1; bases outside the gene matches: 12. CDR3 length: 18 residues.

The sample holds a few counts of this clone. V usage is TRBV7-9 and J usage is TRBJ2-2; 11 bases are a match to TRBD2. The germline V gene encodes CDR1 SEHNR and CDR2 FQNEAQ (reference sequence). J was trimmed by 3 bases and V by 2 bases; bases with no gene match: 2. The CDR3 consists of 16 residues. CDR3 in amino acids: CASSLTSGSHTGELFF. The CDR3 coding sequence is TGTGCCAGCAGCTTAACTAGCGGGAGCCACACCGGGGAGCTGTTTTTT.

Details on this clone: Other nucleotide sequences in the sample specify the same CDR3. The chain carries TRBV6-5 and TRBJ2-7; 7 positions match TRBD2. The J segment lost 2 bases and the V segment lost 0 bases, leaving 7 bases of the junction unmatched. Germline CDR1 MNHEY, CDR2 SVGAGI. CDR3 size: 16 residues. CDR3 amino acids: CASSYSRQGGTYEQYF. The CDR3 region has the DNA TGTGCCAGCAGTTACTCGAGGCAGGGAGGGACCTACGAGCAGTACTTC.

This clone has a single count. The rearrangement uses TRBV4-3 and TRBJ2-1, with 7 bases identical to TRBD2. This CDR3 is 15 amino acids long. The germline V gene has CDR1 LGHNA and CDR2 YSLEER. Trimming removed 0 bases from V and 5 bases from J; junction bases left unmatched: 4. This CDR3 reads CASSQDTSENNEQFF. CDR3 DNA: TGCGCCAGCAGCCAAGATACTAGCGAAAACAATGAGCAGTTCTTC.

The chain is built from TRBV5-1 and TRBJ2-1; 12 bases match TRBD1. J gave up 5 bases and V 4 bases, and 7 bases lay outside the gene matches. The CDR3 sequence is 16 residues long. Germline lookup yields CDR1 SGHRS and CDR2 YFSETQ. The CDR3 DNA reads as TGCGCCAGCAGCCTCGTCGGGACAGGGGGCAACAATGAGCAGTTCTTC. Its protein product is CASSLVGTGGNNEQFF.

The chain recombines TRBV7-2 with TRBJ2-1; 9 positions agree with TRBD2. The CDR3 has 16 residues. Per germline, CDR1 SGHTA and CDR2 FQGNSA. V lost 5 bases and J lost 12; bases outside the gene matches: 17. CDR3 protein: CASSPRGGRASNTQFF. The CDR3 DNA reads TGTGCCAGCAGCCCAAGAGGCGGGAGGGCCAGTAACACGCAGTTCTTC.

The chain is built from TRBV20-1 and TRBJ2-1, with 9 bases matching TRBD2. J lost 9 bases, V lost 3 bases, and 24 bases had no gene match. The germline CDR1 and CDR2 sequences are DFQATT and SNEGSKA (reference sequence). CDR3 length: 19 residues. The CDR3 loop reads CSASRENSRGRGIRAEQFF. The CDR3 bases are TGCAGTGCTAGTCGGGAAAACAGTCGCGGGAGGGGCATTAGGGCTGAGCAGTTCTTC.

The chain has TRBV24-1 and TRBJ1-1; 7 nucleotides align to TRBD1. The ends lost 4 bases at V and 5 bases at J; junction bases unmatched: 6. The CDR3 consists of 14 residues. The V gene's germline CDR1 is KGHDR and CDR2 SFDVKD. Here the CDR3 DNA reads TGTGCCACCAGTGACAGACAGGGAAGGACTGAAGCTTTCTTT. Translated: CATSDRQGRTEAFF.

The chain couples TRBV3-1 (or the pseudogene TRBV3-2) to TRBJ2-2; 7 bases line up with TRBD1. V was clipped by 1 base and J by 7 bases; unmatched bases: 6. Germline assignment: CDR1 LGHDT and CDR2 YNNKEL (reference sequence). This CDR3 has 15 amino acids. DNA for the CDR3: TGTGCCAGCAGCCAAGGACAGGGCTTTGGCGGGGAGCTGTTTTTT. Translating gives CASSQGQGFGGELFF.

The genes are TRBV9 and TRBJ2-1, with 9 bases matching TRBD1. The V segment lost 0 bases and the J segment 4 bases; nucleotides outside the gene matches: 2. Germline V gene sequence: CDR1 SGDLS, CDR2 YYNGEE. The CDR3 covers 15 residues. The CDR3 region is CASSVGDRAYNEQFF. CDR3 in DNA: TGTGCCAGCAGCGTAGGGGACAGGGCGTACAATGAGCAGTTCTTC.